These T cell receptor beta chains were read from a single sample in a study of cytomegalovirus exposure and HLA in healthy donors. Sequenced by immunoSEQ multiplex PCR; TCRdb stores in-frame clones only, minus some. The sample table includes around 97,000 clones. Sequencing input: PBMCs. Receptors originate from a man in his forties or fifties in good health and CMV-seronegative. Each CDR3 is given with its conserved first and last residue. D genes are given only for firm matches.

v_gene	d_gene	j_gene	CDR3aa	CDR3nt
TRBV5-6	.	TRBJ2-7	CASSPGHSSYEQYF	TGTGCCAGCAGCCCCGGACACAGCTCCTACGAGCAGTACTTC
TRBV7-2	.	TRBJ2-3	CASSLVSGTDTQYF	TGTGCCAGCAGCTTAGTTAGCGGCACAGATACGCAGTATTTT
TRBV28	TRBD1	TRBJ1-5	CASSPPRQGKRSNQPQHF	TGTGCCAGCAGCCCTCCAAGACAGGGGAAAAGAAGCAATCAGCCCCAGCATTTT
TRBV6-6	TRBD2	TRBJ2-3	CASSYPSGGADTQYF	TGTGCCAGCAGTTACCCCAGTGGGGGGGCAGATACGCAGTATTTT
TRBV19	.	TRBJ1-2	CASKESGGQNYGYTF	TGTGCCAGTAAGGAGTCGGGGGGCCAAAACTATGGCTACACCTTC
TRBV4-1	.	TRBJ2-7	CASSQDLSEGPYEQYF	TGCGCCAGCAGCCAAGACTTATCCGAGGGCCCGTACGAGCAGTACTTC
TRBV5-4	TRBD1	TRBJ2-7	CASSLRQGPGEQYF	TGTGCCAGCAGCTTACGACAGGGGCCAGGCGAGCAGTACTTC
TRBV2	.	TRBJ2-5	CASSEHRQGETQYF	TGTGCCAGCAGTGAACATCGGCAGGGGGAGACCCAGTACTTC
TRBV11-2	.	TRBJ2-3	CASSTHLGQLRITDTQYF	TGTGCCAGCAGCACCCACCTCGGACAACTTAGGATCACAGATACGCAGTATTTT
TRBV6-6	.	TRBJ1-4	CASSHGRPTNEKLFF	TGTGCCAGCAGCCACGGCAGGCCAACTAATGAAAAACTGTTTTTT
TRBV5-6	.	TRBJ2-3	CASRLGPSRDTQYF	TGTGCCAGCAGGCTGGGTCCTAGCAGAGATACGCAGTATTTT
TRBV4-2	.	TRBJ2-7	CASSQDTGSVEEQYF	TGTGCCAGCAGCCAAGATACAGGGTCGGTGGAAGAGCAGTACTTC
TRBV7-2	TRBD2	TRBJ2-5	CASRLGTSRETQYF	TGTGCCAGCAGGCTAGGGACTAGTCGAGAGACCCAGTACTTC
TRBV7-9	.	TRBJ2-7	CASSRGDIKKPYEQYF	TGTGCCAGCAGCCGAGGGGACATCAAGAAACCCTACGAGCAGTACTTC
TRBV7-2	TRBD2	TRBJ2-7	CASRRTSGQSYEQYF	TGTGCCAGCAGGCGTACTAGCGGGCAATCCTACGAGCAGTACTTC
TRBV27	TRBD1	TRBJ2-7	CASSLTLSRTGQQYF	TGTGCCAGCAGTTTAACTCTTTCTCGGACAGGGCAGCAGTACTTC